This T cell receptor beta chain is drawn from a study of T cell changes during pregnancy in multiple sclerosis. Profiled with immunoSEQ multiplex PCR; TCRdb holds only in-frame clones, not every one. The sample has around 62,000 clones; over 75% are singletons. CDR1 and CDR2 (germline): LNHDA, SQIVND (reference sequence). Between the trimmed V and J ends, which lost 0 bases and 0 bases, there was a span of 6 bases. The CDR3 covers 15 residues. This receptor was identified in a female donor with multiple sclerosis, enrolled in a pregnancy study. The chain carries TRBV19 and TRBJ1-5, with no clear D. The sample consisted of peripheral blood, taken in the third trimester of pregnancy. This CDR3 is CASSIEGLSNQPQHF. The CDR3 DNA sequence: TGTGCCAGTAGTATAGAGGGCCTTAGCAATCAGCCCCAGCATTTT.